This record concerns one T cell receptor beta chain sequence. Its specificity is not known. Germline V gene data show CDR1 as SNHLY and CDR2 as FYNNEI. This CDR3 has 14 residues. The record originates from a study of CXCR3-negative and CXCR3-positive naive CD8 T cells. General study results and limits: Compared with CXCR3-negative naive cells, CXCR3-positive naive cells showed more hydrophobic TRB CDR3s. In both naive subsets diversity was comparably high, whereas memory CD8+ cells showed much lower diversity. With respect to TRBV-TRBJ usage, naive CXCR3-negative and CXCR3-positive cells were similar; memory differed.

Each TRB cDNA library was prepared by 5' RACE (with UMI labels). TCRdb processed the 5' RACE reads again and assigns one entry to each CDR3 protein, with no DNA. This sample's table reports 7,000 to 7,500 distinct CDR3 sequences. Sequencing was carried out using naive CXCR3+ CD8+ T cells from blood. Subset given: CD45RO-CCR7+CD27+CD95- naive CD8+ T cells expressing CXCR3 (TNR3+). This sequence was found in a human donor in good health. Some clones in this sample may be carry-over from other donors' samples. The chain couples TRBV2 to TRBJ2-5; TCRdb's D gene call, TRBD1, goes unchecked for lack of DNA. The CDR3 region is CASRKGGGWETQYF.